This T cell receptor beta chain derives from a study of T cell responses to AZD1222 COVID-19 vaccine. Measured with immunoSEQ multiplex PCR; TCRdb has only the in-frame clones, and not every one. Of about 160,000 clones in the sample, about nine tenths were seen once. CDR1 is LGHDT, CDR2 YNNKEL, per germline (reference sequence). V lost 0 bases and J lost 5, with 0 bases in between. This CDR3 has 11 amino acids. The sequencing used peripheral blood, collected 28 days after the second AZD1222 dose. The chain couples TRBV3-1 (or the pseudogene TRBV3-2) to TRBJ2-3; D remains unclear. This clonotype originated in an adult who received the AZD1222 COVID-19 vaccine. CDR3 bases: TGTGCCAGCAGCCAAGAAGATACGCAGTATTTT. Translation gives CASSQEDTQYF.